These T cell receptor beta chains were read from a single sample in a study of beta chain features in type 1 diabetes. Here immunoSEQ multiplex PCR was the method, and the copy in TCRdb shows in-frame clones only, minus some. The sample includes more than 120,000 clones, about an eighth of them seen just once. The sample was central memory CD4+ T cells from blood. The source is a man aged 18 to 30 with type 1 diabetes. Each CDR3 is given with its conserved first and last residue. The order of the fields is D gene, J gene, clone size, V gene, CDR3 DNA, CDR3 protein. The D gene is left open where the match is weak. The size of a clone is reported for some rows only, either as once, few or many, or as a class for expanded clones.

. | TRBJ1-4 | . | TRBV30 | TGTGCCTGGAGTGTACGGGTGGTCTACGGAGAAAAACTGTTTTTT | CAWSVRVVYGEKLFF
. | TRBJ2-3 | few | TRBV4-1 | TGCGCCAGCAGCCAAGTCGGGGTCGCAGATACGCAGTATTTT | CASSQVGVADTQYF
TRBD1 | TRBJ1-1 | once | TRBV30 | TGTGCCTGGAGCGGACAGGGGGCGAACACTGAAGCTTTCTTT | CAWSGQGANTEAFF
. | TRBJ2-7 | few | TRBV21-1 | TGTGCCAGCAGCATCCGGGACAGGGGGAGCTACGAGCAGTACTTC | CASSIRDRGSYEQYF
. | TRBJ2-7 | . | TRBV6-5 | TGTGCCAGCAGTTACTCCAGGGAGACCTACGAGCAGTACTTC | CASSYSRETYEQYF
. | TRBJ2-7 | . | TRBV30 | TGTGCCTGGAGTGTACGTCGAAACTACGAGCAGTACTTC | CAWSVRRNYEQYF
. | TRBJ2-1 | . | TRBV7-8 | TGTGCCAGCAGCTCCGGGGACGGGCCTGGATACAATGAGCAGTTCTTC | CASSSGDGPGYNEQFF
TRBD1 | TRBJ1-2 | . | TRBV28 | TGTGCCAGCAATCTTGTACAGGGGGCACCTAACTATGGCTACACCTTC | CASNLVQGAPNYGYTF
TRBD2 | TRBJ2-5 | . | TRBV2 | TGTGCCAGCAGTGTGCGGTTAGCGGGGAAGGAGACCCAGTACTTC | CASSVRLAGKETQYF
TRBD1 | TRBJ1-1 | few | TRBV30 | TGTGCCTGGAGGTTCGGGACAGGGACCGGAGCTTTCTTT | CAWRFGTGTGAFF
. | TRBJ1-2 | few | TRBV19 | TGTGCCAGTAGTGCACAGGGAGGTGGAAGAGGCTACACCTTC | CASSAQGGGRGYTF
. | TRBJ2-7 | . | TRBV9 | TGTGCCAGCAGCGTAGAAGTCCTCCCGGGGGAGCAGTACTTC | CASSVEVLPGEQYF
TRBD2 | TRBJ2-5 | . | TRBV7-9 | TGTGCCAGCAGCCTAAGCGGGGGGGCGTTGGAGACCCAGTACTTC | CASSLSGGALETQYF
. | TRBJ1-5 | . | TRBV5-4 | TGTGCCAGCAGCCTGGACAGTAGCAATCAGCCCCAGCATTTT | CASSLDSSNQPQHF
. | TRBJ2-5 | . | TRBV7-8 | TGTGCCAGCAGCTTATTTCCCAATCCCGACAGGAGAGAGACCCAGTACTTC | CASSLFPNPDRRETQYF
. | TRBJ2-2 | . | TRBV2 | TGTGCCAGCTGGATCGGAGCTAACACCGGGGAGCTGTTTTTT | CASWIGANTGELFF
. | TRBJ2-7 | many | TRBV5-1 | TGCGCCAGCAGCCCAGACAGCTACGAGCAGTACTTC | CASSPDSYEQYF
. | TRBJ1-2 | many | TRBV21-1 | TGTGCCAGCAGCAAAGGCAGTCTGGATGGCTACACCTTC | CASSKGSLDGYTF
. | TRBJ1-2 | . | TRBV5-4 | TGTGCCAGCAGCTTGTTTACCGGGGTTGGCTACACCTTC | CASSLFTGVGYTF
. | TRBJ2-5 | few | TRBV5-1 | TGCGCCAGCAGCCCCTCGGGCAGGGTAGTAGAGACCCAGTACTTC | CASSPSGRVVETQYF
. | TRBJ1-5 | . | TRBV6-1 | TGTGCCAGCAGTGTTAGGGTGCGTCAGCCCCAGCATTTT | CASSVRVRQPQHF
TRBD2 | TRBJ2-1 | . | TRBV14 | TGTGCCAGCAGCCATTGGGGCGGGGGTGCATACAATGAGCAGTTCTTC | CASSHWGGGAYNEQFF
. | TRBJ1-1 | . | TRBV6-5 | TGTGCCAGCACCGGTAACACTGAAGCTTTCTTT | CASTGNTEAFF
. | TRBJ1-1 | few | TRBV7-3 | TGTGCCAGCAGCACATCCCAAGCGGCTGAAGCTTTCTTT | CASSTSQAAEAFF
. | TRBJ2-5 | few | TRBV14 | TGTGCCAGCAGCACCCCTCCGGGACTTAAAAGTAATTACGCAGAGACCCAGTACTTC | CASSTPPGLKSNYAETQYF
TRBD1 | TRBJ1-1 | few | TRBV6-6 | TGTGCCAGCAGTCGCGGACAGGGAGTAGGCACTGAAGCTTTCTTT | CASSRGQGVGTEAFF
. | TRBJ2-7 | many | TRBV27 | TGTGCCAGCAGCGATAATTCCTACGAGCAGTACTTC | CASSDNSYEQYF
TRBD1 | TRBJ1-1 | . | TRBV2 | TGTGCCAGCACCCGACAGGGGATGAACACTGAAGCTTTCTTT | CASTRQGMNTEAFF
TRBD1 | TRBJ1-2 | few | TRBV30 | TGTGCCTGGCAGACAGGGCCCGGCTACACCTTC | CAWQTGPGYTF
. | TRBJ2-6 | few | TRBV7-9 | TGTGCCAGCAGAGACCCCGGGTCCCGCTCTGGGGCCAACGTCCTGACTTTC | CASRDPGSRSGANVLTF
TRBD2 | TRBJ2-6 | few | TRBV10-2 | TGCGCCAGCAGCGGGACTAGCGGTACAATCTCTGGGGCCAACGTCCTGACTTTC | CASSGTSGTISGANVLTF
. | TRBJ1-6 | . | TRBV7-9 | TGTGCCAGCAGCTTAGGGACCGGGGAGGGAAATTCACCCCTCCACTTT | CASSLGTGEGNSPLHF
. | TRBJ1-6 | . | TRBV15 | TGTGCCACCAGCAGGGGCACGGGGGATTCACCCCTCCACTTT | CATSRGTGDSPLHF
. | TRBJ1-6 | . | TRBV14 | TGTGCCAGCAGCCTAGGACCCTATAATTCACCCCTCCACTTT | CASSLGPYNSPLHF
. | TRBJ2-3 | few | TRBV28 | TGTGCCAGCAGTGGAGCTAGTACAACAGATACGCAGTATTTT | CASSGASTTDTQYF
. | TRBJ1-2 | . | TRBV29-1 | TGCAGCGCCCCAACAGGGAGGAACTATGGCTACACCTTC | CSAPTGRNYGYTF
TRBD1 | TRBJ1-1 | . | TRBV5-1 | TGCGCCAGCAGCCCCCCTCGACAGGGCGGCACTGAAGCTTTCTTT | CASSPPRQGGTEAFF
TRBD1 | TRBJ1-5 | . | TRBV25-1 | TGTGCCAGCAGTGAACCCCTCGGGACAGGGAGGAATCAGCCCCAGCATTTT | CASSEPLGTGRNQPQHF
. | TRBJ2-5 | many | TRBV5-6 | TGTGCCAGCAGCACCTGGGACTGGCAAGAGACCCAGTACTTC | CASSTWDWQETQYF
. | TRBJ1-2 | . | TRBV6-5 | TGTGCCAGCACGACCAGCTGGAACTATGGCTACACCTTC | CASTTSWNYGYTF
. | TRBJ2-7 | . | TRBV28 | TGTGCCAGCAGTTTCGGGGTTATCGCAAGGCAGTACTTC | CASSFGVIARQYF
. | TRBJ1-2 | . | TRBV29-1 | TGCAGCGTTGCGGACAGTTCCTATGGCTACACCTTC | CSVADSSYGYTF
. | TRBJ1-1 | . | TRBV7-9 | TGTGCCAGCAGCTTCCCCTCGGGGAGGAACACTGAAGCTTTCTTT | CASSFPSGRNTEAFF